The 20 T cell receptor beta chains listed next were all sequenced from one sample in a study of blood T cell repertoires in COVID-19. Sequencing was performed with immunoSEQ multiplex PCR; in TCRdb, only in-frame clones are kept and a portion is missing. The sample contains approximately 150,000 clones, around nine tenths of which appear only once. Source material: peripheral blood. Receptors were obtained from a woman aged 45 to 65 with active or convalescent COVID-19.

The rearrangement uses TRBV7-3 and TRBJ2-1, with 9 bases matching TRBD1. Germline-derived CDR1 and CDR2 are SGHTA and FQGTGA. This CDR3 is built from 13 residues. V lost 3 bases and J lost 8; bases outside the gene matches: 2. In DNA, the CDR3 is TGTGCCAGCAGCTTGGGACAGGGACATGAGCAGTTCTTC. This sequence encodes CASSLGQGHEQFF. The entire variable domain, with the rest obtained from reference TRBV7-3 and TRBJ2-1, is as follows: GAGVSQTPSNKVTEKGKYVELRCDPISGHTALYWYRQSLGQGPEFLIYFQGTGAADDSGLPNDRFFAVRPEGSVSTLKIQRTERGDSAVYLCASSLGQGHEQFFGPGTRLTVL.

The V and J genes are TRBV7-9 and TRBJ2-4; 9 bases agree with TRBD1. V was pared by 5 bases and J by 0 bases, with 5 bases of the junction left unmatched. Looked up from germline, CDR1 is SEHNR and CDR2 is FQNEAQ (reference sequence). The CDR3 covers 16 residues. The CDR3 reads CASSDPDRGAKNIQYF. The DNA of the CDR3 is TGTGCCAGCAGCGACCCGGACAGGGGAGCCAAAAACATTCAGTACTTC.

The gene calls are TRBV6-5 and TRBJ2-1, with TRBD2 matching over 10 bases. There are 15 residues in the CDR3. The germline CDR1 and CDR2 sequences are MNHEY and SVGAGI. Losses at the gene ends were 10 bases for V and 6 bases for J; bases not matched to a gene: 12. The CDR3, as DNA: TGTGCCACACATGCCGGGCTAGCGGGAGTCAATGAGCAGTTCTTC. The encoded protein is CATHAGLAGVNEQFF.

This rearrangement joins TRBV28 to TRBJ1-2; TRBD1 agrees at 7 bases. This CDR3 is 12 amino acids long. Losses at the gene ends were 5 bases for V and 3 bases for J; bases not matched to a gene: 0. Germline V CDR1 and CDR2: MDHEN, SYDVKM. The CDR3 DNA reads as TGTGCCAGCAGTGACAGGGACTATGGCTACACCTTC. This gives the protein CASSDRDYGYTF.

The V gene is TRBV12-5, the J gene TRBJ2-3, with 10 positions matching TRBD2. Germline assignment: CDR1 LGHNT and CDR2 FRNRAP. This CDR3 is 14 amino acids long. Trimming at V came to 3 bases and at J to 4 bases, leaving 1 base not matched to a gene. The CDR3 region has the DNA TGTGCTAGTGGTTTCAGCGGGAGGGCAGATACGCAGTATTTT. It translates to CASGFSGRADTQYF.

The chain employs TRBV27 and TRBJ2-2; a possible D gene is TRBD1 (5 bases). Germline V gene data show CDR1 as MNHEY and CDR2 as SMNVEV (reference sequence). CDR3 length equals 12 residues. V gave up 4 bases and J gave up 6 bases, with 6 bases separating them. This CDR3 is CASSWGSGELFF. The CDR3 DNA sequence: TGTGCCAGCAGTTGGGGCTCCGGGGAGCTGTTTTTT.

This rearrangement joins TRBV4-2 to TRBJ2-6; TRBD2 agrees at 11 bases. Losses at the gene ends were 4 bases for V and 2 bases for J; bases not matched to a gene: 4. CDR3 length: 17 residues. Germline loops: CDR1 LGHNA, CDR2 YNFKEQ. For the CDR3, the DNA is TGTGCCAGCAGCCGGTCTAGCGGGGGGACTGGGGCCAACGTCCTGACTTTC. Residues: CASSRSSGGTGANVLTF.

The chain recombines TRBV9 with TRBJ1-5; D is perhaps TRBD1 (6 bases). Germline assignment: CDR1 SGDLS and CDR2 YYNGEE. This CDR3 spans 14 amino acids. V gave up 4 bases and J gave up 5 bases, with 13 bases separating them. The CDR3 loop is CASSSRQDYQPQHF. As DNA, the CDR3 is TGTGCCAGCAGCTCCCGACAGGACTATCAGCCCCAGCATTTT.

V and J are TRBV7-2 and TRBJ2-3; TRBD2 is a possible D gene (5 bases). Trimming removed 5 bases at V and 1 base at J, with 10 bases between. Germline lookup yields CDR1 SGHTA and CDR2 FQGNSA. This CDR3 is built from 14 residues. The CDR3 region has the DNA TGTGCCAGCAGCCGCGGACTGGGCACAGATACGCAGTATTTT. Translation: CASSRGLGTDTQYF.

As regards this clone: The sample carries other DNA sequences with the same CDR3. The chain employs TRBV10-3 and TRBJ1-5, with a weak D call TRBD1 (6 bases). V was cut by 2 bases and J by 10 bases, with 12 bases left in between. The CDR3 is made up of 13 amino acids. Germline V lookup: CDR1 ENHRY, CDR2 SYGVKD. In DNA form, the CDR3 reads TGTGCCATCAGTGAGGGGCAGGGGCAACCCCAGCATTTT. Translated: CAISEGQGQPQHF.

CDR3 protein: CASSQSLKNTEAFF. CDR3 DNA sequence: TGTGCCAGCAGCCAGAGTTTGAAGAACACTGAAGCTTTCTTT. The gene calls are TRBV14 and TRBJ1-1, with D unclear. V lost 3 bases and J lost 1, with 9 bases in between. Germline V lookup: CDR1 SGHDN, CDR2 FVKESK. The CDR3 contains 14 residues.

The DNA of the CDR3 is TGTGCCAGCAGCTTTGGGGGGTATGCTGAAGCTTTCTTT. As protein: CASSFGGYAEAFF. The rearrangement joins TRBV7-9 to TRBJ1-1; TRBD1 is a possible D gene (5 bases). Trimming took 3 bases from V and 6 from J, leaving 11 bases between them. CDR3 size: 13 residues. CDR1 and CDR2 (germline): SEHNR, FQNEAQ (reference sequence). Supplemented by reference TRBV7-9 and TRBJ1-1, the full variable domain reads DTGVSQNPRHKITKRGQNVTFRCDPISEHNRLYWYRQTLGQGPEFLTYFQNEAQLEKSRLLSDRFSAERPKGSFSTLEIQRTEQGDSAMYLCASSFGGYAEAFFGQGTRLTVV.

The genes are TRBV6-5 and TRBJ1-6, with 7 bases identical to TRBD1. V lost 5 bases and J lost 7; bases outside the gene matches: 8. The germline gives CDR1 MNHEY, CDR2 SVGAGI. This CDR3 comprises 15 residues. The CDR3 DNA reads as TGTGCCAGCAGTCAGACCGGGACAGCGAATTCACCCCTCCACTTT. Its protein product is CASSQTGTANSPLHF.

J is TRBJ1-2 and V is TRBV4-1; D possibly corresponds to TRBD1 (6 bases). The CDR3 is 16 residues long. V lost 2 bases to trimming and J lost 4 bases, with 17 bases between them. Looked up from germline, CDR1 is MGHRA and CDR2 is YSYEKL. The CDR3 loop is CASSQPDRTLLYGYTF. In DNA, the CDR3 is TGCGCCAGCAGCCAACCCGACAGGACTTTGCTCTATGGCTACACCTTC.

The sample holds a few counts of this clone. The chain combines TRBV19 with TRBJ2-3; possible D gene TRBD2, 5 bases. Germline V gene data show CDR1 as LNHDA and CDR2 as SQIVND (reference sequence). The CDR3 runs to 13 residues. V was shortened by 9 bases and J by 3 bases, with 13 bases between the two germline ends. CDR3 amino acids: CASLTPGTDTQYF. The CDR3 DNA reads TGTGCCAGCCTTACACCGGGGACAGATACGCAGTATTTT.

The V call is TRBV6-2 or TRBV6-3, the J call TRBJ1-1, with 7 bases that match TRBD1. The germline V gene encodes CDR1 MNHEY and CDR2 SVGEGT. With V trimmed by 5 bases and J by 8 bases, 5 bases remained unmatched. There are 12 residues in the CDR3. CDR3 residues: CASSQQGFEAFF. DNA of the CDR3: TGTGCCAGCAGTCAACAGGGGTTCGAAGCTTTCTTT.

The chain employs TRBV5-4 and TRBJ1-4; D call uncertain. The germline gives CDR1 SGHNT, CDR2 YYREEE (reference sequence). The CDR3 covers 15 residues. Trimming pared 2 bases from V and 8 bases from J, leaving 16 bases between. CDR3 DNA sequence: TGTGCCAGCAGCTTAGGTCTCGCGGGGTTCGAAAAACTGTTTTTT. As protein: CASSLGLAGFEKLFF.

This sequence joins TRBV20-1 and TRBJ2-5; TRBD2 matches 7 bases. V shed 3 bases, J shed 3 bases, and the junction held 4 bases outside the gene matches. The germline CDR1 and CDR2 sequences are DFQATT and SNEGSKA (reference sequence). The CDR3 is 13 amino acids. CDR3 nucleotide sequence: TGCAGTGCTAGTAGGGGAGGGGAAGAGACCCAGTACTTC. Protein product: CSASRGGEETQYF.

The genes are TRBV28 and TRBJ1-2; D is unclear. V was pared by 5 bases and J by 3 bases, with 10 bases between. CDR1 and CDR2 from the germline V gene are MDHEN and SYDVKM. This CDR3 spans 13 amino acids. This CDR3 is CASSEGVDYGYTF. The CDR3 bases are TGTGCCAGCAGTGAGGGTGTCGACTATGGCTACACCTTC.

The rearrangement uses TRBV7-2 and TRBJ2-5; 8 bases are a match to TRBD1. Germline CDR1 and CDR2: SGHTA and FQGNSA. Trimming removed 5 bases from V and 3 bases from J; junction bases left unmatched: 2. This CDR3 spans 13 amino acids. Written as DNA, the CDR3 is TGTGCCAGCAGCCTGGGACAGGAAGAGACCCAGTACTTC. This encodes CASSLGQEETQYF.